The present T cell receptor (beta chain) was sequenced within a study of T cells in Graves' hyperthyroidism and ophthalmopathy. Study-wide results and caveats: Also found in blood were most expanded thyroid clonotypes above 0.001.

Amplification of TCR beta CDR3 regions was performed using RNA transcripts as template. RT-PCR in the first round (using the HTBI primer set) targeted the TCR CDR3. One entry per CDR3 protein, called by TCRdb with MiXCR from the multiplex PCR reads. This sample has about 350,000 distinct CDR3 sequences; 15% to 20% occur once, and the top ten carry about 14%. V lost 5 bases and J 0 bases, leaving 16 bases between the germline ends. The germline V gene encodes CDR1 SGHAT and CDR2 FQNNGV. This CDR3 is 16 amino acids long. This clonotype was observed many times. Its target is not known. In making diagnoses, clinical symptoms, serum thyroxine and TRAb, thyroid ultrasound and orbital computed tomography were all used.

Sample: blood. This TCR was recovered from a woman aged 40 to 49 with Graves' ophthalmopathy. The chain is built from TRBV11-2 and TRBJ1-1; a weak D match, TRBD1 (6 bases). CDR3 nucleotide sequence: TGTGCCAGCAGCCCAGAGCCGGACAGAGTGAACACTGAAGCTTTCTTT. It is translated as CASSPEPDRVNTEAFF.